Here is one TCR beta chain with its context. Antigen unknown. This entry belongs to a study of memory CD8 T cells in hepatitis C reinfection. As for the study in general: Chronic HCV followed reinfection in a couple of donors who cleared primary infection. Between 12 and 24 weeks after reinfection detection, late samples were drawn. Study results and limitations: About 5 donors were too few for definitive public clonotype conclusions.

Noted time point: late/post reinfection, 12 to 24 weeks after detection. Sorted cells were sequenced directly ex vivo without any in vitro expansion. Germline-derived CDR1 and CDR2 are ENHRY and SYGVKD. The J segment lost 7 bases and the V segment lost 3 bases, leaving 8 bases of the junction unmatched. This CDR3 has 15 amino acids. Profiling relied on immunoSEQ multiplex PCR, and the TCRdb table lists in-frame clones only, not all of them. In the table there are 45,000 to 50,000 clones, 75% to 90% of which are singletons. The specimen sequenced was naive CD8+ T cells sorted from blood. The chain uses TRBV10-3 and TRBJ2-1; 8 nucleotides line up with TRBD2. The sequence was obtained from a man between 18 and 35 years old with hepatitis C virus infection. The CDR3 here is CAISDTGTSANEQFF. The CDR3 coding sequence is TGTGCCATCAGTGACACCGGGACTAGTGCTAATGAGCAGTTCTTC.